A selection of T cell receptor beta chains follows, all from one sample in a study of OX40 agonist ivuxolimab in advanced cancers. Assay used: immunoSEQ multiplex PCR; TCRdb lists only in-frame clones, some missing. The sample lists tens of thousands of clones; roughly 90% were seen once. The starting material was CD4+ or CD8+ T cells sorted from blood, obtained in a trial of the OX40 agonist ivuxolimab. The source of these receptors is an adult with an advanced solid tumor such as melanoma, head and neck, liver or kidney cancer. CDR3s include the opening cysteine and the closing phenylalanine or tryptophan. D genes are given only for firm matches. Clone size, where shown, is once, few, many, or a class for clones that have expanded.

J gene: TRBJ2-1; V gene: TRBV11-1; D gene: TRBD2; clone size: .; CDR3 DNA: TGTGCCAGCAGCATAGGACTAGCGGGGGTGAATGAGCAGTTCTTC; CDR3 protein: CASSIGLAGVNEQFF
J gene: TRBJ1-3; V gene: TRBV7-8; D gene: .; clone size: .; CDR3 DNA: TGTGCCAGCAGCTTATTTGGGGCTTACGGAAACACCATATATTTT; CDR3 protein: CASSLFGAYGNTIYF
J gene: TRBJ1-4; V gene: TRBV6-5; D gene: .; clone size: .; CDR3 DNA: TGTGCCAGCAGTCCGACCGGCGGAGAAGAAAAACTGTTTTTT; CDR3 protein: CASSPTGGEEKLFF
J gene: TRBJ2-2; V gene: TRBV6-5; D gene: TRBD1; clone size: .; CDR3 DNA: TGTGCCAGCAGTTCCGGGACAGGGCCCACCGGGGAGCTGTTTTTT; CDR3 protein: CASSSGTGPTGELFF
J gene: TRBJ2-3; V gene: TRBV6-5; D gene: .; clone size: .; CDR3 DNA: TGTGCCAGCAGGTTGGGCTCAAGAACAGATACGCAGTATTTT; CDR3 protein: CASRLGSRTDTQYF
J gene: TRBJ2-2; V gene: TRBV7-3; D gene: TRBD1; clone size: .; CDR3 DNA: TGTGCCAGCAGGACAGGGGGAAGCACCGGGGAGCTGTTTTTT; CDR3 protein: CASRTGGSTGELFF
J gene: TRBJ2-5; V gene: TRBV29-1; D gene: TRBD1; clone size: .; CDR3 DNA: TGCAGCGTGGACAGGGGGTCCCAAGAGACCCAGTACTTC; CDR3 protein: CSVDRGSQETQYF
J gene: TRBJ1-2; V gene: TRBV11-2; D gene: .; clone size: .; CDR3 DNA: TGTGCCAGCAGCCCCGACAAGGCGGTTTATGGCTACACCTTC; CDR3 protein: CASSPDKAVYGYTF
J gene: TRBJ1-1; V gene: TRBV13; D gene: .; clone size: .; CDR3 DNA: TGTGCCAGCAGCTTTAACCTAATGGGCACTGAAGCTTTCTTT; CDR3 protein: CASSFNLMGTEAFF
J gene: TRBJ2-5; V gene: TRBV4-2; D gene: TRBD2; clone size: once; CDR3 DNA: TGTGCCAGCAGCCAACTAGCGGGGGGGCTAGGAGAGACCCAGTACTTC; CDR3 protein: CASSQLAGGLGETQYF